This passage covers 16 T cell receptor beta chains from one sample sequenced in a study of neurological immune-mediated disorders. One entry per CDR3 protein results from TCRdb running MiXCR on the 5' RACE reads. The data hold 40,000 to 55,000 distinct CDR3 sequences, with 3% observed a single time. Sample: PBMCs. Source of these receptors: a woman between 50 and 59 years old with multiple sclerosis.

Ten or more counts support this clonotype. This sequence joins TRBV20-1 and TRBJ2-7; D unresolved. The CDR3 sequence is 10 residues long. CDR1 DFQATT and CDR2 SNEGSKA come from the germline V gene (reference sequence). With 0 bases removed from V and 3 bases from J, the gap between germline ends came to 0 bases. CDR3 nucleotide sequence: TGCAGTGCTAGAGACTACGAGCAGTACTTC. Protein: CSARDYEQYF.

This clonotype has at least ten counts. J is TRBJ2-1 and V is TRBV20-1; D is possibly TRBD1 or TRBD2 (5 bases each). CDR3 length: 17 residues. Germline loops: CDR1 DFQATT, CDR2 SNEGSKA (reference sequence). The V end lost 1 base, the J end lost 0 bases, and 16 bases lay between the germline ends. CDR3 in DNA: TGCAGTGCTAGAGGTTCCGGGACCCCCGGCTCCTACAATGAGCAGTTCTTC. Protein product: CSARGSGTPGSYNEQFF.

This clonotype was detected ten times or more. The CDR3 region is CSAPGLAGRKNIQYF. The CDR3 region has the DNA TGCAGTGCTCCCGGACTAGCGGGGCGGAAAAACATTCAGTACTTC. The J gene is TRBJ2-4, the V gene TRBV20-1, with 12 bases aligning to TRBD2. The CDR3 runs to 15 residues. Germline V gives CDR1 DFQATT, CDR2 SNEGSKA (reference sequence). V shed 5 bases and J 4 bases; nucleotides not matched to a gene: 6.

This clonotype showed up many times. V usage is TRBV20-1 and J usage is TRBJ2-1, with D tentatively TRBD1 or TRBD2 (5 bases each). Germline CDR1 reads DFQATT; CDR2 reads SNEGSKA (reference sequence). With 3 bases removed from V and 2 bases from J, the gap between germline ends came to 14 bases. The CDR3 has 15 residues. Here the CDR3 DNA reads TGCAGTGCTAGTCCGATGGGACCAGCCTACAATGAGCAGTTCTTC. It encodes CSASPMGPAYNEQFF.

Many counts were recorded for this clonotype. The chain couples TRBV5-1 to TRBJ2-5; 8 nucleotides match TRBD1. The CDR3 covers 14 residues. Germline lookup yields CDR1 SGHRS and CDR2 YFSETQ. J lost 5 bases, V lost 4 bases, and 7 bases had no gene match. CDR3 sequence (DNA): TGCGCCAGCAGCCCGACAGGGGCTGGGGAGACCCAGTACTTC. Its protein product is CASSPTGAGETQYF.

This clonotype has a count of ten or more. The chain is built from TRBV6-6 and TRBJ2-2; D is perhaps TRBD1 (5 bases). The ends were cut back, 5 bases at V and 1 base at J, with 5 bases in the middle. The CDR3 spans 13 residues. CDR1 is MNHNY and CDR2 is SVGAGI in the germline V gene (reference sequence). The CDR3 DNA reads TGTGCCAGCAGTACAGGGAACACCGGGGAGCTGTTTTTT. It codes for CASSTGNTGELFF.

This clonotype was observed many times. The gene calls are TRBV20-1 and TRBJ2-5; TRBD1 aligns across 7 bases. Trimming took 0 bases from V and 7 from J; bases not matched to a gene: 5. This CDR3 contains 13 residues. Per the germline V gene, CDR1 is DFQATT and CDR2 is SNEGSKA (reference sequence). The CDR3 nucleotides read TGCAGTGCTAGAGATTCCCCAGGGGGGACCCAGTACTTC. Encoded protein: CSARDSPGGTQYF.

This clonotype was picked up many times. The chain uses TRBV20-1 and TRBJ1-2, with 7 bases aligning to TRBD1. This CDR3 region has 12 residues. Losses at the gene ends were 7 bases for V and 2 bases for J; bases not matched to a gene: 4. The germline gives CDR1 DFQATT, CDR2 SNEGSKA (reference sequence). The CDR3 is CSGKTGNYGYTF. The DNA for the CDR3 is TGCAGTGGGAAGACAGGGAACTATGGCTACACCTTC.

V is TRBV18 and J is TRBJ2-3; 10 bases are a match to TRBD2. The CDR3 covers 20 residues. Germline assignment: CDR1 KGHSH and CDR2 LQKENI. The V and J ends lost 6 bases and 4 bases, in that order; junction bases with no gene match: 22. The CDR3 is CASSQIQLAGARGGADTQYF. The CDR3 nucleotides read TGTGCCAGCTCCCAGATTCAGCTAGCGGGAGCGAGGGGAGGAGCAGATACGCAGTATTTT.

This clonotype showed up many times. The gene calls are TRBV5-1 and TRBJ2-7; 7 nucleotides line up with TRBD2. The length of the CDR3 is 13 residues. Germline values: CDR1 SGHRS, CDR2 YFSETQ. The junction had 2 bases not matched to a gene; V was cut back by 3 bases and J by 2 bases. CDR3 coding DNA: TGCGCCAGCAGCTCCGGGACTACCTACGAGCAGTACTTC. Translating gives CASSSGTTYEQYF.

Many counts were recorded for this clonotype. V usage is TRBV20-1 and J usage is TRBJ2-1; 8 nucleotides line up with TRBD2. With V trimmed by 6 bases and J by 5 bases, 6 bases remained unmatched. The CDR3 runs 13 residues. CDR1 and CDR2 (germline): DFQATT, SNEGSKA (reference sequence). The CDR3 nucleotides read TGCAGTGCACCGAGCGGGAGTGACAATGAGCAGTTCTTC. This translates into CSAPSGSDNEQFF.

This clonotype was seen at least ten times. The chain recombines TRBV28 with TRBJ2-5; D remains ambiguous. V lost 6 bases to trimming and J lost 1 base, with 12 bases between them. The CDR3 spans 14 residues. The germline V gene encodes CDR1 MDHEN and CDR2 SYDVKM. The CDR3 sequence: CASRLTWSQETQYF. CDR3 bases: TGTGCCAGCAGACTGACCTGGTCCCAAGAGACCCAGTACTTC. The full variable domain, rest sourced from reference TRBV28 and TRBJ2-5, is DVKVTQSSRYLVKRTGEKVFLECVQDMDHENMFWYRQDPGLGLRLIYFSYDVKMKEKGDIPEGYSVSREKKERFSLILESASTNQTSMYLCASRLTWSQETQYFGPGTRLLVL.

This clonotype was counted ten times or more. V and J are TRBV6-4 and TRBJ2-7; D could derive from TRBD1 or TRBD2 (5 bases each). Germline assignment: CDR1 MRHNA and CDR2 SNTAGT. The CDR3 covers 16 residues. V was trimmed by 1 base and J by 0 bases, leaving 13 bases between them. The CDR3 bases are TGTGCCAGCAGTGACTGGGACGGGACCGTCTCCTACGAGCAGTACGTC. Translating it yields CASSDWDGTVSYEQYV.

This clonotype came up many times. The V call is TRBV20-1, the J call TRBJ2-7; a weak D match, TRBD2 (6 bases). This CDR3 region has 14 residues. V lost 5 bases and J lost 0, with 14 bases in between. Germline V gene data show CDR1 as DFQATT and CDR2 as SNEGSKA (reference sequence). CDR3 amino acids: CSAPPVGSSYEQYF. CDR3 sequence (DNA): TGCAGTGCTCCACCGGTCGGGAGCTCCTACGAGCAGTACTTC.

This clonotype was counted at least ten times. CDR3: CASSEGRGAGTDTQYF. The CDR3 nucleotides are TGTGCCAGCAGCGAGGGACGGGGGGCAGGCACAGATACGCAGTATTTT. The V gene is TRBV5-6, the J gene TRBJ2-3, with TRBD2 as a possible D gene (7 bases). The CDR3 extends over 16 amino acids. Trimming took off 4 bases at V and 1 base at J, with 16 bases between the two ends. The germline V gene encodes CDR1 SGHDT and CDR2 YYEEEE.

This clonotype was observed many times. The CDR3 reads CASAFTSGANVLTF. CDR3 DNA: TGTGCCAGCGCTTTTACTTCTGGGGCCAACGTCCTGACTTTC. The chain joins TRBV2 to TRBJ2-6, with unresolved D. V was pared by 8 bases and J by 1 base, with 9 bases between. The CDR3 length is 14 residues. In germline, CDR1 is SNHLY, CDR2 FYNNEI.